This T cell receptor beta chain was recovered during a study of shared clonotypes between healthy human individuals. As for the study in general: Donors were two women and a few men aged 18 to 49.

Deep was the level at which the assay was run. Generated by immunoSEQ multiplex PCR, the TCRdb table keeps only in-frame clones and is missing some. The sample has about 520,000 clones, about 85% seen once. Germline loops: CDR1 SGHKS, CDR2 YYEKEE (reference sequence). This CDR3 comprises 14 residues. Trimming took 6 bases from V and 1 from J; bases not matched to a gene: 3. This chain joins TRBV5-5 and TRBJ2-3; 9 bases fit TRBD2. This receptor was obtained from a woman aged 40 to 49 in good health. Some clones in this sample may be carry-over from other donors' samples. The sample taken for sequencing was PBMCs. CDR3 sequence reads: CASKTSGRTDTQYF. The CDR3 DNA sequence: TGTGCCAGCAAGACTAGCGGTCGCACAGATACGCAGTATTTT.